One sample yielded the 5 T cell receptor beta chains listed below, sequenced in a study of siplizumab effects on memory and regulatory T cells. Sequencing used immunoSEQ multiplex PCR; TCRdb keeps in-frame clones, though not all of them. The sample has over 65,000 clones; just under 95% are singletons. Sequenced input: CD8+ T cells sorted from blood. These receptors were taken from a human donor in good health.

This chain joins TRBV27 and TRBJ1-5, with D unclear. The CDR3 runs 13 residues. V lost 3 bases to trimming and J lost 4 bases, with 7 bases between them. Germline V lookup: CDR1 MNHEY, CDR2 SMNVEV (reference sequence). The CDR3 nucleotides are TGTGCCAGCAGTTTCGGGTGGAATCAGCCCCAGCATTTT. The encoded protein is CASSFGWNQPQHF.

The V gene is TRBV7-8, the J gene TRBJ2-2; 11 bases agree with TRBD1. V lost 4 bases to trimming and J lost 3 bases; unmatched junction nucleotides: 10. Germline V lookup: CDR1 SGHVS, CDR2 FQNEAQ. The CDR3 contains 18 residues. CDR3 in amino acids: CASSWDRGFSVDTGELFF. In nucleotides, the CDR3 is TGTGCCAGCAGCTGGGACAGGGGGTTTTCCGTGGACACCGGGGAGCTGTTTTTT.

The chain employs TRBV5-1 and TRBJ1-2, with a weak D call TRBD1 (5 bases). CDR1 and CDR2 from the germline V gene are SGHRS and YFSETQ. This CDR3 has 12 amino acids. V was pared by 3 bases and J by 4 bases, with 7 bases between. CDR3 sequence: CASSSGIYGYTF. In nucleotides, the CDR3 is TGCGCCAGCAGCTCAGGGATCTATGGCTACACCTTC.

J is TRBJ2-2 and V is TRBV6-5, with TRBD1 identical over 8 bases. Germline CDR1 MNHEY, CDR2 SVGAGI. The V segment lost 2 bases and the J segment 2 bases; nucleotides outside the gene matches: 4. This CDR3 has 16 amino acids. In nucleotides, the CDR3 is TGTGCCAGCAGTTACCTGACAGGGGTAAACACCGGGGAGCTGTTTTTT. As protein: CASSYLTGVNTGELFF.

The V call is TRBV6-1, the J call TRBJ2-7; 8 bases fit TRBD1. V lost 0 bases, J lost 0 bases, and 4 bases stayed unmatched. CDR1 is MNHNS and CDR2 is SASEGT in the germline V gene. This CDR3 has 16 amino acids. CDR3 in DNA: TGTGCCAGCAGTGAAGCCCCCGGACAGGGCTCCTACGAGCAGTACTTC. It translates to CASSEAPGQGSYEQYF.